This T cell receptor (beta chain) derives from a study of blood T cell repertoires in COVID-19. Clones were read by immunoSEQ multiplex PCR, and TCRdb kept only the in-frame ones, dropping some. Seen here are around 150,000 clones, 90% to 95% observed once, and the top ten hold roughly 4.5%. CDR1 is SGHTA, CDR2 FQGNSA, per germline. The CDR3 is 13 amino acids. The V and J ends lost 5 bases and 4 bases respectively, with 11 bases between them. Sequenced input: peripheral blood. The TCR was taken from a woman aged 45-65 years with acute or convalescent COVID-19. The chain is built from TRBV7-2 and TRBJ1-2; D may be TRBD1 (6 bases). The CDR3 region is CASSRTGSYGYTF. The CDR3 DNA is TGTGCCAGCAGCCGAACAGGGTCCTATGGCTACACCTTC.